The 18 T cell receptor beta chains listed next were all sequenced from one sample in a study of T cells in Graves' hyperthyroidism and ophthalmopathy. Authors of the study amplified TCR beta CDR3 regions from RNA transcripts. TCR CDR3 regions were first amplified by RT-PCR with HTBI primers. TCRdb processed the multiplex PCR reads anew with MiXCR; each CDR3 protein has one entry. The repertoire holds roughly 380,000 distinct CDR3 sequences, with around 18% as singletons. The sequencing input was blood. The receptor source for this set is a woman aged 40 to 50 with Graves' ophthalmopathy.

This clonotype has ten or more counts. The chain employs TRBV7-2 and TRBJ1-2; the match to TRBD1 covers 7 bases. Germline V CDR1 and CDR2: SGHTA, FQGNSA. The junction had 15 bases not matched to a gene; V was cut back by 0 bases and J by 8 bases. This CDR3 is 17 amino acids long. CDR3 nucleotide sequence: TGTGCCAGCAGCTTAGCCCCGAACAGGGGCCCCAGGGAAGGCTACACCTTC. It specifies CASSLAPNRGPREGYTF.

This clonotype was observed many times. V is TRBV28 and J is TRBJ1-5; D not resolved. Germline V CDR1 and CDR2: MDHEN, SYDVKM. V lost 8 bases to trimming and J lost 5 bases, with 16 bases between them. CDR3 length equals 14 residues. DNA for the CDR3: TGTGCCAGCTCGGAGGTTTTAGTACATCAGCCCCAGCATTTT. Protein product: CASSEVLVHQPQHF.

This clonotype was counted ten times or more. This rearrangement joins TRBV30 to TRBJ1-1; D perhaps matches TRBD1 (5 bases). The germline V gene encodes CDR1 GTSNPN and CDR2 SVGIG (reference sequence). The ends were cut back, 4 bases at V and 5 bases at J, with 14 bases in the middle. The CDR3 extends over 13 amino acids. The CDR3 region has the DNA TGTGCCTGGAAGTGGGCCGGGGGAACTGAAGCTTTCTTT. It yields the protein CAWKWAGGTEAFF. Using reference TRBV30 and TRBJ1-1 for the parts outside the CDR3, the full variable domain is SQTIHQWPATLVQPVGSPLSLECTVEGTSNPNLYWYRQAAGRGLQLLFYSVGIGQISSEVPQNLSASRPQDRQFILSSKKLLLSDSGFYLCAWKWAGGTEAFFGQGTRLTVV.

This clonotype showed up just a few times. This could be a read error, since a much larger clone is one nucleotide away. J is TRBJ2-7 and V is TRBV30; D call uncertain. CDR1 and CDR2 (germline): GTSNPN, SVGIG (reference sequence). Trimming left V 5 bases short and J 4 bases short, with 15 bases between. This CDR3 region has 13 residues. The CDR3, as DNA: TGTGCCTGGTTGAGCAAATCTAGTTACGAGCAGTACTTC. The encoded protein is CAWLSKSSYEQYF.

The chain is built from TRBV4-1 and TRBJ2-5; D is ambiguous. Looked up from germline, CDR1 is MGHRA and CDR2 is YSYEKL. This CDR3 comprises 13 residues. V lost 5 bases, J lost 7 bases, and 14 bases lay in between. In nucleotides, the CDR3 is TGCGCCAGCAGCTATGGGCCACGCGGGACCCAGTACTTC. This codes for CASSYGPRGTQYF.

This clonotype was detected many times. The chain couples TRBV30 to TRBJ2-7; 9 nucleotides agree with TRBD1. The CDR3 has 14 amino acids. CDR1 is GTSNPN and CDR2 is SVGIG in the germline V gene (reference sequence). The trim removed 2 bases at V and 1 base at J, leaving 3 bases unmatched. The CDR3 DNA reads TGTGCCTGGAGTACGGGACAGGGTTCCTACGAGCAGTACTTC. Translation gives CAWSTGQGSYEQYF. Looking up the rest from reference TRBV30 and TRBJ2-7 gives the full variable domain: SQTIHQWPATLVQPVGSPLSLECTVEGTSNPNLYWYRQAAGRGLQLLFYSVGIGQISSEVPQNLSASRPQDRQFILSSKKLLLSDSGFYLCAWSTGQGSYEQYFGPGTRLTVT.

Ten or more counts support this clonotype. This chain uses TRBV19 with TRBJ1-1; no firm D call. Germline CDR1 reads LNHDA; CDR2 reads SQIVND (reference sequence). Between the trimmed V and J ends, which lost 1 base and 11 bases, there was a span of 14 bases. CDR3 size: 13 residues. The chain's CDR3 is CASSIGSGPFAFF. The CDR3 DNA reads as TGTGCCAGTAGTATAGGGTCTGGACCCTTCGCTTTCTTT.

This rearrangement joins TRBV30 to TRBJ2-5; the D gene is possibly TRBD2 (6 bases). CDR3 length: 14 amino acids. Trimming took off 0 bases at V and 7 bases at J, with 15 bases between the two ends. Per the germline V gene, CDR1 is GTSNPN and CDR2 is SVGIG (reference sequence). CDR3 loop: CAWSVGGGTGTQYF. The CDR3 DNA is TGTGCCTGGAGTGTAGGTGGAGGGACCGGGACCCAGTACTTC.

This clonotype was observed a few times. A junction end diverges from the germline sequence, so it may reflect a read error. The chain has TRBV28 and TRBJ2-4, with TRBD2 as a possible D gene (6 bases). Looked up from germline, CDR1 is MDHEN and CDR2 is SYDVKM. The CDR3 has 19 residues. CDR3 sequence (DNA): TGTGCCAGCAGGGCCCTCAATAGCCGAGGAGGGTATGCCAAAAACGTTCAGTACTTC. This gives the protein CASRALNSRGGYAKNVQYF.

This clonotype showed up many times. The rearrangement links TRBV5-4 to TRBJ2-3; possibly TRBD2 for D (5 bases). The germline V and J ends were trimmed by 4 bases and 3 bases, with 21 bases remaining between them. This CDR3 is built from 17 residues. Germline loops: CDR1 SGHNT, CDR2 YYREEE (reference sequence). CDR3 residues: CASSVDGGRGLTDTQYF. Here the CDR3 DNA reads TGTGCCAGCAGCGTGGACGGTGGGCGCGGGTTAACAGATACGCAGTATTTT.

This rearrangement joins TRBV11-2 to TRBJ2-5; no clear D gene. Trimming removed 6 bases at V and 5 bases at J, with 13 bases between. The CDR3 sequence is 13 residues long. CDR1 and CDR2 from the germline V gene are SGHAT and FQNNGV. The CDR3 loop reads CASRSRVGETQYF. As DNA, the CDR3 is TGTGCCAGCAGGAGTCGGGTGGGCGAGACCCAGTACTTC.

In regard to this clonotype: This sequence may be a read error, since a much larger clone differs from it by one base. The V gene is TRBV20-1, the J gene TRBJ2-7, with a weak D call TRBD2 (5 bases). CDR1 is DFQATT and CDR2 is SNEGSKA in the germline V gene (reference sequence). V was shortened by 3 bases and J by 7 bases, with 13 bases between the two germline ends. This CDR3 is built from 12 residues. The CDR3 here is CSARPRWEEQYF. The CDR3 DNA is TGCAGTGCTAGGCCCCGGTGGGAGGAGCAGTACTTC.

This clonotype was picked up many times. The chain carries TRBV4-2 and TRBJ2-7, with unresolved D. From germline, CDR1 is LGHNA and CDR2 YNFKEQ. This CDR3 is 14 amino acids long. The V gene lost 4 bases and the J gene lost 0 bases, with 10 bases spanning the gap. CDR3 coding DNA: TGTGCCAGCAGCCCCTCAGTGGACTCCTACGAGCAGTACTTC. Protein product: CASSPSVDSYEQYF.

This clonotype showed up many times. The V call is TRBV24-1, the J call TRBJ2-3; TRBD1 is a possible D gene (6 bases). This CDR3 is built from 16 residues. The germline gives CDR1 KGHDR, CDR2 SFDVKD. V was clipped by 4 bases and J by 6 bases, with 19 bases between them. In DNA form, the CDR3 reads TGTGCCACCAGTGAGCCCCGACAGGCACTCCCCGATACGCAGTATTTT. It codes for CATSEPRQALPDTQYF.

This chain uses TRBV2 with TRBJ1-2, with D possibly matching TRBD1 (5 bases). The CDR3 extends over 15 amino acids. Looked up from germline, CDR1 is SNHLY and CDR2 is FYNNEI. V lost 7 bases and J lost 4, with 19 bases in between. CDR3 in DNA: TGTGCCAGCACCCTACAGGTTAATACAGCCTATGGCTACACCTTC. It specifies CASTLQVNTAYGYTF. Filled out from reference TRBV2 and TRBJ1-2, the complete variable domain reads EPEVTQTPSHQVTQMGQEVILRCVPISNHLYFYWYRQILGQKVEFLVSFYNNEISEKSEIFDDQFSVERPDGSNFTLKIRSTKLEDSAMYFCASTLQVNTAYGYTFGSGTRLTVV.

The rearrangement uses TRBV20-1 and TRBJ2-5; D tentatively reads TRBD1 or TRBD2 (5 bases each). The CDR3 runs 14 residues. V lost 4 bases and J lost 2, with 14 bases in between. Germline CDR1 DFQATT, CDR2 SNEGSKA (reference sequence). DNA for the CDR3: TGCAGTGCTACTACCGGGACCCTGCAAGAGACCCAGTACTTC. Translated, it gives CSATTGTLQETQYF.

This clonotype was observed many times. The rearrangement links TRBV20-1 to TRBJ2-3; the D call may be TRBD1 or TRBD2 (6 bases each). Trimming took 3 bases from V and 1 from J, leaving 14 bases between them. Germline values: CDR1 DFQATT, CDR2 SNEGSKA (reference sequence). This CDR3 is 15 amino acids long. CDR3 amino acids: CSASWGASGTDTQYF. Here the CDR3 DNA reads TGCAGTGCTAGTTGGGGGGCTAGCGGCACAGATACGCAGTATTTT.

At least ten counts were recorded for this clonotype. This chain uses TRBV11-2 with TRBJ2-5; TRBD2 matches 14 bases. Germline loops: CDR1 SGHAT, CDR2 FQNNGV. J was trimmed by 4 bases and V by 4 bases; bases with no gene match: 2. The CDR3 runs to 15 residues. DNA for the CDR3: TGTGCCAGCAGCTCGGGACTAGCGGGAGTAGAGACCCAGTACTTC. Protein: CASSSGLAGVETQYF.